This T cell receptor (beta chain) was recovered during a study of blood T cell repertoires in COVID-19. Study details: T cells, B-cell-depleted T cells, or PBMCs provided the cDNA or gDNA that served as material.

CDR1 is MDHEN, CDR2 SYDVKM, per germline. Trimming pared 4 bases from V and 1 base from J, leaving 14 bases between. CDR3 length: 16 residues. TCRdb's copy holds only in-frame clones and misses some; the assay was immunoSEQ multiplex PCR. The table has around 100,000 clones, about 90% seen once; the top ten hold roughly 11%. The clonotype was recovered from a young woman with acute or convalescent COVID-19. Source material: peripheral blood. The rearrangement joins TRBV28 to TRBJ1-5; TRBD1 is a possible D gene (5 bases). CDR3 sequence reads: CASSWVRVESNQPQHF. The CDR3 nucleotides read TGTGCCAGCAGTTGGGTCAGGGTGGAGAGCAATCAGCCCCAGCATTTT.